Here is one TCR beta chain with its context. Seattle patient enrollment occurred during active infection, with longitudinal follow-up thereafter. These data come from a study of blood T cell repertoires in COVID-19. As for the study in general: Donors in the United States, Italy and Spain gave samples during acute or convalescent COVID-19.

Libraries were prepared by immunoSEQ multiplex PCR; TCRdb keeps only in-frame clonotypes and omits some of them. The sample has approximately 300,000 clones; about nine tenths are singletons. The clonotype originates from a woman in her twenties or thirties with COVID-19, enrolled during active disease. The sample taken for sequencing was peripheral blood.

The CDR3, as DNA: TGTGCCAGTGGGACAGTTCTAAGCAATCAGCCCCAGCATTTT. Translation: CASGTVLSNQPQHF. The chain employs TRBV19 and TRBJ1-5, with 7 bases fitting TRBD1. The CDR3 totals 14 residues. V lost 8 bases and J lost 1; bases outside the gene matches: 5. Looked up from germline, CDR1 is LNHDA and CDR2 is SQIVND (reference sequence).